The 14 T cell receptor beta chains below were found in one sample sequenced in a study of blood T cell repertoires in COVID-19. The protocol was immunoSEQ multiplex PCR, while the TCRdb copy is restricted to in-frame clones and leaves out a portion. The sample consists of around 700,000 clones, approximately 90% of them appearing once. Specimen: peripheral blood. These receptors originate from a woman younger than 35 with acute or convalescent COVID-19.

The rearrangement links TRBV29-1 to TRBJ1-1, with D possibly being TRBD1 (6 bases). V dropped 5 bases and J dropped 6 bases, with 13 bases sitting between them. The CDR3 contains 12 residues. CDR1 and CDR2 (germline): SQVTM, ANQGSEA. CDR3 residues: CSVREKGAEAFF. The DNA of the CDR3 is TGCAGCGTTAGGGAGAAGGGGGCTGAAGCTTTCTTT.

This chain connects TRBV25-1 to TRBJ1-2; 8 nucleotides agree with TRBD1. V lost 4 bases, J lost 7 bases, and 8 bases stayed unmatched. The CDR3 sequence is 14 residues long. Germline values: CDR1 MGHDK, CDR2 SYGVNS. This chain's CDR3 is CASSGSDRVVGYTF. Here the CDR3 DNA reads TGTGCCAGCAGTGGATCGGACAGGGTGGTTGGCTACACCTTC.

The chain is built from TRBV6-4 and TRBJ2-2; 8 nucleotides line up with TRBD1. Germline V CDR1 and CDR2: MRHNA, SNTAGT. The length of the CDR3 is 15 residues. Losses at the gene ends were 1 base for V and 6 bases for J; bases not matched to a gene: 4. The CDR3 protein is CASSDYDRGPGELFF. The CDR3 DNA sequence: TGTGCCAGCAGTGACTACGACAGGGGTCCCGGGGAGCTGTTTTTT.

The chain is built from TRBV5-1 and TRBJ1-2, with a possible D match to TRBD1 (6 bases). The V end was cut by 4 bases, the J end by 6 bases, with 16 bases between. This CDR3 contains 14 residues. Germline-derived CDR1 and CDR2 are SGHRS and YFSETQ. CDR3 in amino acids: CASSPRQEQHGYTF. Here the CDR3 DNA reads TGCGCCAGCAGCCCAAGACAGGAACAACATGGCTACACCTTC.

The chain uses TRBV27 and TRBJ2-7; the D gene is possibly TRBD2 (5 bases). CDR1 MNHEY and CDR2 SMNVEV come from the germline V gene (reference sequence). The length of the CDR3 is 15 residues. V was trimmed by 9 bases and J by 7 bases, leaving 25 bases between them. CDR3 DNA sequence: TGTGCCAGTTTTCACCCAGGAGGTCGTGGGCAGGAGCAGTACTTC. The encoded protein is CASFHPGGRGQEQYF.

The chain joins TRBV6-5 to TRBJ2-5; unclear D gene. This CDR3 contains 14 residues. The V end was cut by 5 bases, the J end by 0 bases, with 10 bases between. Germline V gene lookup returns CDR1 MNHEY and CDR2 SVGAGI. The CDR3 DNA reads as TGTGCCAGCAGTCCCTCAACAAACCAAGAGACCCAGTACTTC. It specifies CASSPSTNQETQYF.

This clone was seen a handful of times. The V gene is TRBV6-2 or TRBV6-3, the J gene TRBJ1-5; tentative D call: TRBD1 (6 bases). The V end lost 1 base, the J end lost 0 bases, and 19 bases lay between the germline ends. In germline, CDR1 is MNHEY, CDR2 SVGEGT. This CDR3 region has 19 residues. CDR3 in DNA: TGTGCCAGCAGTTACTTGACCGGGACAAATACTTATAGCAATCAGCCCCAGCATTTT. Translated, it gives CASSYLTGTNTYSNQPQHF.

The chain is built from TRBV30 and TRBJ1-5; 7 positions match TRBD1. Germline values: CDR1 GTSNPN, CDR2 SVGIG (reference sequence). The CDR3 is 15 amino acids. J gave up 1 base and V 0 bases, and 3 bases lay outside the gene matches. In DNA form, the CDR3 reads TGTGCCTGGAGTGTACCGGACAGGAGCAATCAGCCCCAGCATTTT. Its translation: CAWSVPDRSNQPQHF.

This chain joins TRBV5-1 and TRBJ2-3; the D gene is possibly TRBD1 (6 bases). V was cut by 5 bases and J by 0 bases, with 13 bases left in between. Germline-derived CDR1 and CDR2 are SGHRS and YFSETQ. The CDR3 loop spans 15 amino acids. The CDR3 sequence is CASRPGTQSTDTQYF. DNA for the CDR3: TGCGCCAGCAGACCCGGGACACAAAGCACAGATACGCAGTATTTT.

This chain connects TRBV9 to TRBJ1-5; D not certain. CDR1 SGDLS and CDR2 YYNGEE come from the germline V gene. V lost 0 bases and J lost 5, with 6 bases in between. The CDR3 consists of 13 residues. The CDR3 protein is CASSVDPDQPQHF. As DNA, the CDR3 is TGTGCCAGCAGCGTAGATCCGGATCAGCCCCAGCATTTT.

The chain is built from TRBV7-2 and TRBJ1-2; D uncertain. The CDR3 is 14 residues long. CDR1 is SGHTA and CDR2 is FQGNSA in the germline V gene. Trimming shortened V by 1 base and J by 5 bases, and 11 bases separated the two germline ends. CDR3 amino acids: CASSLGVAEYGYTF. For the CDR3, the DNA is TGTGCCAGCAGCTTAGGTGTAGCGGAATATGGCTACACCTTC.

The chain joins TRBV30 to TRBJ2-3; a weak D match, TRBD1 (5 bases). Trimming left V 4 bases short and J 3 bases short, with 11 bases between. The CDR3 runs 13 residues. The germline CDR1 and CDR2 sequences are GTSNPN and SVGIG (reference sequence). DNA for the CDR3: TGTGCCTGGATCGGTGGACAAACAGATACGCAGTATTTT. Its translation: CAWIGGQTDTQYF.

The chain combines TRBV4-1 with TRBJ2-7, with D perhaps matching TRBD1 (5 bases). Germline V gives CDR1 MGHRA, CDR2 YSYEKL. The ends were cut back, 8 bases at V and 0 bases at J, with 14 bases in the middle. The CDR3 covers 14 residues. Written as DNA, the CDR3 is TGCGCCAGCCGCTCGGACACTCTCTCCTACGAGCAGTACTTC. This translates into CASRSDTLSYEQYF.

The chain links TRBV24-1 to TRBJ1-2; tentatively, D is TRBD1 (6 bases). The CDR3 contains 13 residues. Trimming removed 7 bases from V and 0 bases from J, with 8 bases in between. Germline CDR1 is KGHDR and CDR2 is SFDVKD. The CDR3 reads CATRQGPNYGYTF. CDR3 bases: TGTGCCACCAGACAGGGCCCTAACTATGGCTACACCTTC.